This entry lists 17 T cell receptor beta chains sequenced from one sample in a study of blood T cells in healthy people across ages. A second PCR, run for about 7 to 11 cycles, used a sample-barcoded 5' primer plus a J-beta primer mix. Using its own MiXCR run on the 5' RACE reads, TCRdb lists one record per CDR3 protein. The sample includes about 1 million distinct CDR3 sequences, roughly 24% of them seen just once. These sequences were also reported in another study, on T cells of mothers and their children.

The specimen sequenced was blood. The source is a girl between 2 and 10 years old in good health.

The genes are TRBV4-2 and TRBJ2-1, with D perhaps TRBD2 (6 bases). V dropped 3 bases and J dropped 5 bases, with 20 bases sitting between them. The CDR3 length is 17 residues. The germline V gene has CDR1 LGHNA and CDR2 YNFKEQ. DNA of the CDR3: TGTGCCAGCAGCCATGTAACCGGGACTCCGGACGACAATGAGCAGTTCTTC. Translating it yields CASSHVTGTPDDNEQFF.

This clonotype was picked up a small number of times. The chain uses TRBV20-1 and TRBJ2-7; D is unresolved. Germline V gene sequence: CDR1 DFQATT, CDR2 SNEGSKA (reference sequence). This CDR3 is built from 15 residues. V lost 0 bases to trimming and J lost 0 bases, with 12 bases between them. The CDR3 nucleotides are TGCAGTGCTAGAGATGCCGGTGGGGACTCCTACGAGCAGTACTTC. Translated: CSARDAGGDSYEQYF.

This clonotype was seen repeatedly, ten times or more. This chain joins TRBV7-2 and TRBJ2-1; D is uncertain. Germline V gene data show CDR1 as SGHTA and CDR2 as FQGNSA. The CDR3 contains 14 residues. V lost 0 bases to trimming and J lost 2 bases, with 5 bases between them. The CDR3 protein is CASSLAGTYNEQFF. The CDR3 DNA reads TGTGCCAGCAGCTTAGCGGGGACCTACAATGAGCAGTTCTTC.

The rearrangement links TRBV2 to TRBJ2-5; 8 bases fit TRBD2. Trimming at V came to 8 bases and at J to 5 bases, leaving 19 bases not matched to a gene. The CDR3 has 17 residues. Germline values: CDR1 SNHLY, CDR2 FYNNEI. The CDR3 here is CASGWSGGPSTGETQYF. The CDR3 DNA sequence: TGTGCCAGCGGATGGAGCGGGGGCCCCTCTACTGGGGAGACCCAGTACTTC.

The gene calls are TRBV3-1 and TRBJ1-1; 9 nucleotides agree with TRBD1. Germline-derived CDR1 and CDR2 are LGHDT and YNNKEL (reference sequence). The CDR3 loop spans 15 amino acids. Unmatched junction bases numbered 5, after V lost 2 bases and J lost 4 bases. The CDR3: CASSQRTGAATEAFF. The CDR3 DNA reads as TGTGCCAGCAGCCAACGGACAGGGGCGGCCACTGAAGCTTTCTTT.

V is TRBV9 and J is TRBJ2-3; D uncertain. Germline V gene lookup returns CDR1 SGDLS and CDR2 YYNGEE. V shed 4 bases and J shed 5 bases, with 11 bases lying between them. This CDR3 contains 13 residues. CDR3 sequence reads: CASSPRPGDTQYF. CDR3 coding DNA: TGTGCCAGCAGCCCCCGACCGGGAGATACGCAGTATTTT.

V gene TRBV20-1 combines with J gene TRBJ2-1; weak D call: TRBD2 (6 bases). The germline V gene encodes CDR1 DFQATT and CDR2 SNEGSKA (reference sequence). The CDR3 totals 15 residues. V shed 4 bases and J shed 9 bases, with 22 bases lying between them. The CDR3 bases are TGCAGTGCTAACGCGGTATCAGGAGGGGCTGGTGAGCAGTTCTTC. Translating gives CSANAVSGGAGEQFF.

V and J are TRBV7-9 and TRBJ2-5, with 12 bases that match TRBD1. From germline, CDR1 is SEHNR and CDR2 FQNEAQ (reference sequence). J lost 4 bases, V lost 5 bases, and 8 bases had no gene match. The CDR3 is made up of 16 amino acids. CDR3 bases: TGTGCCAGCAGCCCCCCGGGACAGGGGGCCGGAGAGACCCAGTACTTC. It encodes CASSPPGQGAGETQYF.

V is TRBV4-2 and J is TRBJ2-5, with 7 bases lining up with TRBD2. The J call may be incorrect, as the DNA end agrees better with TRBJ2-7. The CDR3 has 18 amino acids. Germline V gene data show CDR1 as LGHNA and CDR2 as YNFKEQ. CDR3: CASSQDLGGGKSPNEQYF. In DNA, the CDR3 is TGTGCCAGCAGCCAAGATCTTGGGGGGGGGAAATCTCCTAACGAGCAGTACTTC.

The chain has TRBV27 and TRBJ1-2, with a tentative D call TRBD1 (5 bases). Germline assignment: CDR1 MNHEY and CDR2 SMNVEV (reference sequence). V was cut by 4 bases and J by 0 bases, with 18 bases left in between. The CDR3 is 17 residues long. The CDR3 protein is CASSSTRNRISNYGYTF. CDR3 DNA: TGTGCCAGCAGTTCAACTCGAAACAGGATTTCTAACTATGGCTACACCTTC.

The chain links TRBV6-1 to TRBJ2-3, with 11 bases that match TRBD2. The germline V gene has CDR1 MNHNS and CDR2 SASEGT. Losses at the gene ends were 4 bases for V and 7 bases for J; bases not matched to a gene: 7. CDR3 length: 15 residues. Written as DNA, the CDR3 is TGTGCCAGCAGTGCTCTAGCGGGGGGTTCTAATACGCAGTATTTT. Its translation is CASSALAGGSNTQYF.

The chain employs TRBV28 and TRBJ1-3; no firm D call. The CDR3 totals 11 residues. V was cut by 3 bases and J by 8 bases, with 5 bases left in between. CDR1 MDHEN and CDR2 SYDVKM come from the germline V gene. The chain's CDR3 is CASSLPDTIYF. The CDR3 coding sequence is TGTGCCAGCAGTTTGCCGGACACCATATATTTT.

The CDR3: CASSRIGELFF. Here the CDR3 DNA reads TGCGCCAGCAGCAGGATCGGGGAGCTGTTTTTT. V and J are TRBV5-1 and TRBJ2-2, with D unresolved. Trimming pared 4 bases from V and 7 bases from J, leaving 5 bases between. Germline V CDR1 and CDR2: SGHRS, YFSETQ. This CDR3 spans 11 amino acids.

In its sample, this clonotype was seen a few times. The chain has TRBV11-2 and TRBJ2-3; D is ambiguous. The germline V gene has CDR1 SGHAT and CDR2 FQNNGV. Trimming removed 3 bases from V and 6 bases from J, with 10 bases in between. The CDR3 spans 13 residues. The CDR3 DNA is TGTGCCAGCAGCTTGTCACCCTTGGATACGCAGTATTTT. Residues: CASSLSPLDTQYF.

The V call is TRBV7-9, the J call TRBJ2-5, with 10 positions matching TRBD1. After removal of 5 bases from V and 4 bases from J, the junction contained 7 bases not matched to a gene. Germline loops: CDR1 SEHNR, CDR2 FQNEAQ (reference sequence). The CDR3 has 15 residues. The CDR3: CASSLATGGPETQYF. DNA of the CDR3: TGTGCCAGCAGCCTGGCGACAGGGGGCCCAGAGACCCAGTACTTC.

CDR3 sequence (DNA): TGTGCCAGCAGCAAAGCGACCCCAGGGGACTACGAGCAGTACTTC. It codes for CASSKATPGDYEQYF. The chain couples TRBV21-1 to TRBJ2-5; TRBD2, the D gene given by the table, was not confirmed from the DNA. Near its end, the DNA agrees better with TRBJ2-7, so the J call may be wrong. TRBV21-1 is noted as a pseudogene. The CDR3 loop spans 15 amino acids.

This chain uses TRBV29-1 with TRBJ2-1, with 8 positions matching TRBD1. Germline trimming cut 5 bases from V and 7 bases from J; bases unmatched to any gene: 7. This CDR3 comprises 13 residues. Germline CDR1 SQVTM, CDR2 ANQGSEA. CDR3 DNA: TGCAGCGTTCTGCAGGGGGCTAGGAATGAGCAGTTCTTC. It yields the protein CSVLQGARNEQFF.